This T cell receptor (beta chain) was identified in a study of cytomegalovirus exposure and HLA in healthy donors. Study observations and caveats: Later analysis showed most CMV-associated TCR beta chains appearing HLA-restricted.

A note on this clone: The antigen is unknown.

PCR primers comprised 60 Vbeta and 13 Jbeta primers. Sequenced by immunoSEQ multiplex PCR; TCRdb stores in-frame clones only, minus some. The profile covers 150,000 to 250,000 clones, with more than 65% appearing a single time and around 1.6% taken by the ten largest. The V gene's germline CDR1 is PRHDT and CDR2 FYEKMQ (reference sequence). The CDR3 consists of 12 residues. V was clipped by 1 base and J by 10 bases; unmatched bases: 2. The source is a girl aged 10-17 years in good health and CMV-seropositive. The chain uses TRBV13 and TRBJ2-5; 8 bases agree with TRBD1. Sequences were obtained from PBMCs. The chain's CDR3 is CASSLAQGDQYF. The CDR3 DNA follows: TGTGCCAGCAGCTTAGCACAGGGGGACCAGTACTTC.